These T cell receptor beta chains were read from a single sample in a study of human T cells and chemical hapten exposure. TCRdb analysed the RACE reads with MiXCR anew, one entry per CDR3 protein. This sample has 60,000 to 80,000 distinct CDR3 sequences, with around 6.5% found just once. The sequencing sample was made of whole blood. The receptors stem from a female donor in good health. Some clones in this sample may be carry-over from other donors' samples. Each CDR3 is given with its conserved first and last residue. Fields, in order: clone size, D gene, J gene, V gene, CDR3 protein, CDR3 DNA. The D gene is left open where the match is weak. The size of a clone is reported for some rows only, either as once, few or many, or as a class for expanded clones.

abundance: few
d_gene: TRBD2
j_gene: TRBJ2-7
v_gene: TRBV29-1
CDR3aa: CSAKPSRGGDEQYF
CDR3nt: TGCAGCGCCAAACCGTCCCGGGGGGGTGACGAGCAGTACTTC

abundance: many
d_gene: TRBD1
j_gene: TRBJ2-6
v_gene: TRBV5-1
CDR3aa: CASSQTAGGLWSGANVLTF
CDR3nt: TGCGCCAGCAGCCAAACAGCAGGGGGTCTCTGGTCTGGGGCCAACGTCCTGACTTTC

abundance: few
d_gene: .
j_gene: TRBJ1-1
v_gene: TRBV9
CDR3aa: CASSVDRYTEAFF
CDR3nt: TGTGCCAGCAGCGTAGACAGGTACACTGAAGCTTTCTTT

abundance: many
d_gene: .
j_gene: TRBJ2-3
v_gene: TRBV3-1
CDR3aa: CASSQRGNSDTQYF
CDR3nt: TGTGCCAGCAGCCAACGAGGGAATTCAGATACGCAGTATTTT

abundance: few
d_gene: .
j_gene: TRBJ1-2
v_gene: TRBV4-2
CDR3aa: CASSQEGTAYGYTF
CDR3nt: TGTGCCAGCAGCCAAGAGGGAACAGCCTATGGCTACACCTTC

abundance: few
d_gene: .
j_gene: TRBJ2-6
v_gene: TRBV20-1
CDR3aa: CSARVGTGANVLTF
CDR3nt: TGCAGTGCTAGAGTAGGTACTGGGGCCAACGTCCTGACTTTC

abundance: .
d_gene: .
j_gene: TRBJ2-4
v_gene: TRBV28
CDR3aa: CASRGQVLAKNIQYF
CDR3nt: TGTGCCAGCAGGGGGCAAGTTCTAGCCAAAAACATTCAGTACTTC

abundance: few
d_gene: .
j_gene: TRBJ1-6
v_gene: TRBV4-1
CDR3aa: CASRPGVYNSPLHF
CDR3nt: TGCGCCAGCAGACCCGGGGTCTATAATTCACCCCTCCACTTT

abundance: many
d_gene: .
j_gene: TRBJ1-1
v_gene: TRBV5-1
CDR3aa: CASSLPQTPYTEAFF
CDR3nt: TGCGCCAGCAGCCTCCCCCAGACACCCTACACTGAAGCTTTCTTT

abundance: .
d_gene: .
j_gene: TRBJ1-2
v_gene: TRBV5-1
CDR3aa: CASSLGEDNYGYTF
CDR3nt: TGCGCCAGCAGCTTGGGGGAGGACAACTATGGCTACACCTTC

abundance: .
d_gene: TRBD2
j_gene: TRBJ2-2
v_gene: TRBV30
CDR3aa: CAWSVKRSGSPNTGELFF
CDR3nt: TGTGCCTGGAGTGTAAAACGTAGCGGGAGCCCGAACACCGGGGAGCTGTTTTTT

abundance: few
d_gene: .
j_gene: TRBJ2-5
v_gene: TRBV28
CDR3aa: CASAIRLGLHQETQYF
CDR3nt: TGTGCCAGCGCCATTCGACTGGGACTCCATCAAGAGACCCAGTACTTC

abundance: many
d_gene: .
j_gene: TRBJ1-6
v_gene: TRBV20-1
CDR3aa: CSARDEGTGNNSPLHF
CDR3nt: TGCAGTGCTAGAGATGAGGGTACCGGAAATAATTCACCCCTCCACTTT

abundance: many
d_gene: TRBD1
j_gene: TRBJ1-2
v_gene: TRBV5-6
CDR3aa: CASSTGQAWNF
CDR3nt: TGTGCCAGCAGCACAGGACAGGCATGGAACTTC

abundance: few
d_gene: TRBD2
j_gene: TRBJ2-7
v_gene: TRBV4-1
CDR3aa: CASSPGLALSYEQYF
CDR3nt: TGCGCCAGCAGCCCGGGACTAGCGTTATCCTACGAGCAGTACTTC

abundance: many
d_gene: TRBD1
j_gene: TRBJ2-1
v_gene: TRBV6-2/TRBV6-3
CDR3aa: CASSSDRGDEQFF
CDR3nt: TGTGCCAGCAGTTCGGACAGGGGGGATGAGCAGTTCTTC

abundance: many
d_gene: .
j_gene: TRBJ1-1
v_gene: TRBV6-5
CDR3aa: CASSYSGVVNTEAFF
CDR3nt: TGTGCCAGCAGTTACTCGGGGGTTGTGAACACTGAAGCTTTCTTT

abundance: few
d_gene: TRBD2
j_gene: TRBJ2-3
v_gene: TRBV2
CDR3aa: CASSQPSTSGSTDTQYF
CDR3nt: TGTGCCAGCTCCCAACCCTCGACTAGCGGTAGCACAGATACGCAGTATTTT

abundance: .
d_gene: .
j_gene: TRBJ2-5
v_gene: TRBV7-7
CDR3aa: CASSSSGTQYF
CDR3nt: TGTGCCAGCAGCTCCTCCGGGACCCAGTACTTC

abundance: many
d_gene: .
j_gene: TRBJ1-5
v_gene: TRBV6-7
CDR3aa: CASSYSRPQHF
CDR3nt: TGTGCCAGCAGTTACTCGAGACCCCAGCATTTT

abundance: many
d_gene: TRBD1
j_gene: TRBJ2-1
v_gene: TRBV5-5
CDR3aa: CASSFGQGAYNEQFF
CDR3nt: TGTGCCAGCAGCTTCGGCCAGGGGGCCTACAATGAGCAGTTCTTC

abundance: many
d_gene: .
j_gene: TRBJ1-1
v_gene: TRBV20-1
CDR3aa: CSAKIGGNTEAFF
CDR3nt: TGCAGTGCTAAGATAGGCGGGAACACTGAAGCTTTCTTT